This record covers a single T cell receptor beta chain. The data originate from a study of OX40 agonist ivuxolimab in advanced cancers. Study summary: As their treatment, patients were administered ivuxolimab, an agonistic anti-OX40 (CD134) antibody.

Here immunoSEQ multiplex PCR was the method, and the copy in TCRdb shows in-frame clones only, minus some. The sample carries approximately 40,000 clones, around 83% recorded once. This CDR3 is 11 amino acids long. The V and J ends lost 0 bases and 10 bases respectively, with 4 bases between them. The germline gives CDR1 PRHDT, CDR2 FYEKMQ (reference sequence). This receptor was taken from an adult with an advanced solid tumor such as melanoma, head and neck, liver or kidney cancer. The gene calls are TRBV13 and TRBJ2-1; D ambiguous. Sequencing used CD4+ or CD8+ T cells sorted from blood, obtained in a trial of the OX40 agonist ivuxolimab. CDR3 DNA: TGTGCCAGCAGCTTAGGGGAGGAGCAGTTCTTC. This gives the protein CASSLGEEQFF.